These 20 T cell receptor beta chains came from one sample sequenced in a study of blood T cell repertoires in COVID-19 (dated by TCRdb to 2020 to 2022). Receptor amplification or capture employed the immunoSEQ multiplex PCR assay. What TCRdb holds here is the immuneACCESS table cut down to in-frame rearrangements. Part of the clones is not present; checked against another copy, under half of the missing clones reflect an unresolved V gene, and the others are unexplained. In this sample the table shows about 92,000 clones, roughly 70% of which occur a single time. 20% to 25% of the sample belongs to the ten largest clones. Sequencing input: peripheral blood. The source of these receptors is a woman aged 60-75 years in a cohort sampled during active or convalescent COVID-19.

The chain recombines TRBV11-3 with TRBJ2-3; D remains ambiguous. The CDR3 sequence is 15 residues long. V lost 4 bases to trimming and J lost 2 bases, with 13 bases between them. Germline assignment: CDR1 SGHNT and CDR2 YENEEA. The CDR3 region is CASSSSYTSTDTQYF. The CDR3 DNA is TGTGCCAGCAGCTCCTCGTACACGTCCACAGATACGCAGTATTTT.

Note on this clone: Distinct nucleotide sequences in the sample also encode this CDR3. V and J are TRBV19 and TRBJ2-3; 9 bases agree with TRBD2. Trimming at V came to 5 bases and at J to 2 bases, leaving 2 bases not matched to a gene. Germline V gives CDR1 LNHDA, CDR2 SQIVND (reference sequence). This CDR3 has 14 residues. The CDR3 nucleotides are TGTGCCAGTAGTGGCGGGGGGGCCACAGATACGCAGTATTTT. This translates into CASSGGGATDTQYF.

The chain joins TRBV20-1 to TRBJ2-1; 7 positions match TRBD2. Germline CDR1 DFQATT, CDR2 SNEGSKA (reference sequence). The junction had 16 bases not matched to a gene; V was cut back by 3 bases and J by 5 bases. CDR3 size: 17 residues. CDR3 sequence (DNA): TGCAGTGCTAGTCTTGGTTGGCTAGCGGCCTTAAACAATGAGCAGTTCTTC. Translating it yields CSASLGWLAALNNEQFF.

The V gene is TRBV7-2, the J gene TRBJ1-4; the D gene is possibly TRBD1 (5 bases). The CDR3 has 15 residues. The V end lost 2 bases, the J end lost 1 base, and 8 bases lay between the germline ends. Germline V gene sequence: CDR1 SGHTA, CDR2 FQGNSA. The CDR3 sequence is CASSLKTVTNEKLFF. The CDR3 nucleotides read TGTGCCAGCAGCTTAAAGACAGTAACTAATGAAAAACTGTTTTTT.

V and J are TRBV6-2 or TRBV6-3 and TRBJ2-3; 7 nucleotides line up with TRBD2. The CDR3 runs 14 residues. Germline loops: CDR1 MNHEY, CDR2 SVGEGT. V was clipped by 5 bases and J by 4 bases; unmatched bases: 6. The CDR3 nucleotides are TGTGCCAGCAGTACGACCCTAGCGGCAGATACGCAGTATTTT. Protein: CASSTTLAADTQYF.

The chain carries TRBV7-2 and TRBJ2-3, with D hard to call. Trimming took off 6 bases at V and 4 bases at J, with 11 bases between the two ends. Germline CDR1 SGHTA, CDR2 FQGNSA. The CDR3 spans 13 residues. Here the CDR3 DNA reads TGTGCCAGCAGGTTCTACCCCGCAGATACGCAGTATTTT. Translating it yields CASRFYPADTQYF.

V usage is TRBV4-1 and J usage is TRBJ2-7, with TRBD2 matching over 8 bases. Looked up from germline, CDR1 is MGHRA and CDR2 is YSYEKL. The V segment lost 6 bases and the J segment 6 bases; nucleotides outside the gene matches: 13. The CDR3 runs 15 residues. The CDR3 bases are TGCGCCAGCAGTCAGCGGGAGACTAGGGAGGGCGAGCAGTACTTC. Residues: CASSQRETREGEQYF.

This clone occurred a few times. In DNA, the CDR3 is TGTGCCAGCAGTGGAAAGGACAGGGCCATCGCCTACGAGCAGTACTTC. Amino acid sequence: CASSGKDRAIAYEQYF. This chain links TRBV2 with TRBJ2-7; 8 bases fit TRBD1. Germline CDR1 and CDR2: SNHLY and FYNNEI. The CDR3 has 16 amino acids. The V gene end was trimmed by 4 bases and the J gene end by 2 bases; junction bases not matched to a gene: 10. The full variable domain, completed using reference TRBV2 and TRBJ2-7, is EPEVTQTPSHQVTQMGQEVILRCVPISNHLYFYWYRQILGQKVEFLVSFYNNEISEKSEIFDDQFSVERPDGSNFTLKIRSTKLEDSAMYFCASSGKDRAIAYEQYFGPGTRLTVT.

The rearrangement links TRBV4-1 to TRBJ1-1, with D uncertain. This CDR3 has 15 amino acids. V was pared by 1 base and J by 1 base, with 10 bases between. In germline, CDR1 is MGHRA, CDR2 YSYEKL. The CDR3, as DNA: TGCGCCAGCAGCCAAGTTTGGGCAGGGAACACTGAAGCTTTCTTT. It codes for CASSQVWAGNTEAFF.

This clone was counted a few times. V gene TRBV5-4 combines with J gene TRBJ2-1; D perhaps matches TRBD1 (6 bases). CDR3 length: 16 amino acids. V dropped 3 bases and J dropped 8 bases, with 21 bases sitting between them. Germline CDR1 SGHNT, CDR2 YYREEE (reference sequence). The CDR3 coding sequence is TGTGCCAGCAGCTCCAAGGCGGCGCAGGGGTTAGATGAGCAGTTCTTC. Translation: CASSSKAAQGLDEQFF.

The V and J genes are TRBV24-1 and TRBJ1-2; no definite D call. Germline V gene sequence: CDR1 KGHDR, CDR2 SFDVKD. The CDR3 has 15 amino acids. V lost 3 bases and J lost 0, with 10 bases in between. DNA for the CDR3: TGTGCCACCAGTGATGGATCGGGGTCTAACTATGGCTACACCTTC. It encodes CATSDGSGSNYGYTF.

This chain connects TRBV7-8 to TRBJ2-7; 7 nucleotides agree with TRBD1. The length of the CDR3 is 14 residues. CDR1 and CDR2 (germline): SGHVS, FQNEAQ. Losses at the gene ends were 5 bases for V and 3 bases for J; bases not matched to a gene: 7. As DNA, the CDR3 is TGTGCCAGCAGCACTAAGACAGGGAACTACGAGCAGTACTTC. Its translation is CASSTKTGNYEQYF.

This clone has a handful of counts. The chain uses TRBV2 and TRBJ1-5, with TRBD1 identical over 8 bases. The junction had 8 bases not matched to a gene; V was cut back by 4 bases and J by 0 bases. Germline V lookup: CDR1 SNHLY, CDR2 FYNNEI. CDR3 size: 17 residues. The DNA for the CDR3 is TGTGCCAGCAGTGCTGGACAGGGCGGTTATAGCAATCAGCCCCAGCATTTT. This encodes CASSAGQGGYSNQPQHF.

This clone was detected a few times. CDR3 DNA: TGCGCCAGCAGCCAAGATTCGACGGGGGGGCCAGATACGCAGTATTTT. Translation: CASSQDSTGGPDTQYF. The chain is built from TRBV4-1 and TRBJ2-3; 8 bases line up with TRBD2. Trimming cost V 0 bases and J 4 bases; bases outside gene matches: 6. The CDR3 has 16 residues. Germline assignment: CDR1 MGHRA and CDR2 YSYEKL.

This clone was detected once. V and J are TRBV7-9 and TRBJ2-1; the D gene is possibly TRBD1 (6 bases). The CDR3 contains 15 residues. Trimming removed 5 bases from V and 4 bases from J, with 15 bases in between. Germline V lookup: CDR1 SEHNR, CDR2 FQNEAQ (reference sequence). The CDR3 loop is CASSNHRDTYNEQFF. As DNA, the CDR3 is TGTGCCAGCAGCAACCACCGGGACACTTACAATGAGCAGTTCTTC. Full variable domain (missing parts from reference TRBV7-9 and TRBJ2-1): DTGVSQNPRHKITKRGQNVTFRCDPISEHNRLYWYRQTLGQGPEFLTYFQNEAQLEKSRLLSDRFSAERPKGSFSTLEIQRTEQGDSAMYLCASSNHRDTYNEQFFGPGTRLTVL.

The sample holds one count of this clone. The chain couples TRBV9 to TRBJ1-3, with D possibly TRBD1 on 5 matching bases. CDR1 is SGDLS and CDR2 is YYNGEE in the germline V gene. The CDR3 loop spans 17 amino acids. The ends were cut back, 0 bases at V and 4 bases at J, with 17 bases in the middle. CDR3 residues: CASSVEYRGGGGNTIYF. The CDR3 nucleotides are TGTGCCAGCAGCGTAGAGTACCGGGGGGGAGGAGGAAACACCATATATTTT.

The chain links TRBV5-1 to TRBJ2-5, with TRBD1 as a possible D gene (5 bases). V was pared by 3 bases and J by 4 bases, with 10 bases between. CDR1 is SGHRS, CDR2 YFSETQ, per germline. The CDR3 loop spans 13 amino acids. The CDR3 coding sequence is TGCGCCAGCAGCTCGACAGACCGAGAGACCCAGTACTTC. It translates to CASSSTDRETQYF.

The chain links TRBV13 to TRBJ2-7, with 9 positions matching TRBD2. Trimming at V came to 5 bases and at J to 3 bases, leaving 14 bases not matched to a gene. The germline V gene has CDR1 PRHDT and CDR2 FYEKMQ (reference sequence). The CDR3 extends over 17 amino acids. Here the CDR3 reads CASSGRGSGGHIYEQYF. DNA of the CDR3: TGTGCCAGCAGCGGCAGGGGCAGCGGGGGGCACATCTACGAGCAGTACTTC.

V and J are TRBV7-2 and TRBJ2-7; 10 positions agree with TRBD2. J gave up 7 bases and V 0 bases, and 18 bases lay outside the gene matches. Germline values: CDR1 SGHTA, CDR2 FQGNSA. The CDR3 has 19 amino acids. CDR3 amino acids: CASSLAVASGGNLPREQYF. CDR3 bases: TGTGCCAGCAGCTTAGCGGTGGCTAGCGGGGGTAATCTGCCGAGGGAGCAGTACTTC.

The chain recombines TRBV6-4 with TRBJ1-2, with D perhaps matching TRBD1 (5 bases). This CDR3 has 15 amino acids. Per germline, CDR1 MRHNA and CDR2 SNTAGT. Trimming left V 3 bases short and J 1 base short, with 12 bases between. CDR3 in amino acids: CASSDAGNFNYGYTF. DNA for the CDR3: TGTGCCAGCAGTGATGCAGGGAACTTTAACTATGGCTACACCTTC.